The rows below give T cell receptor beta chains drawn from one sample of a study of control samples from healthy donors and cancer patients. The protocol was immunoSEQ multiplex PCR, while the TCRdb copy is restricted to in-frame clones and leaves out a portion. The repertoire holds more than 140,000 clones, with about 89% as singletons. Sequencing was performed on blood. The source of these receptors is a young man in good health. Both conserved end residues are part of each CDR3. Each record gives: clone size, J gene, V gene, D gene, CDR3 DNA, CDR3 protein. The D gene is left open where the match is weak. A row's size may be missing; if present it is once, few, many or a size class.

NA,TRBJ1-5,TRBV7-2,NA,TGTGCCAGCAGCTTTGTTTTCGGGGCTGGCAATCAGCCCCAGCATTTT,CASSFVFGAGNQPQHF
NA,TRBJ2-5,TRBV2,TRBD2,TGTGCCAGCATTCCCACTAGCGGGGAGACCCAGTACTTC,CASIPTSGETQYF
NA,TRBJ2-7,TRBV11-2,NA,TGTGCCAGCAGCTCTGAGGCCAGGGCGGGGGAGCAGTACTTC,CASSSEARAGEQYF
NA,TRBJ2-1,TRBV25-1,NA,TGTGCCAGCAGTCAGGTATTGGGTGAGCAGTTCTTC,CASSQVLGEQFF
NA,TRBJ2-1,TRBV7-9,TRBD2,TGTGCCAGCAGCGAACGGGCTAGCGGGGGCGCCGCCTACAATGAGCAGTTCTTC,CASSERASGGAAYNEQFF
NA,TRBJ1-4,TRBV24-1,NA,TGTGCCACCAGTGAAGGGTCTGGTGAAAAACTGTTTTTT,CATSEGSGEKLFF
NA,TRBJ2-3,TRBV7-9,NA,TGTGCCAGCAGCTCCGATAGATGGGATACGCAGTATTTT,CASSSDRWDTQYF
NA,TRBJ1-1,TRBV19,NA,TGTGCCAGTACTGGACCTTATTCTGAAGCTTTCTTT,CASTGPYSEAFF
NA,TRBJ2-7,TRBV12-3/TRBV12-4,NA,TGTGCCAGCGCCGGGGCCCCCTACGAGCGGTACTTC,CASAGAPYERYF
NA,TRBJ1-3,TRBV18,NA,TGTGCCAGCTCACCAGAGTACTCTTCTGGAAACACCATATATTTT,CASSPEYSSGNTIYF
NA,TRBJ2-4,TRBV18,TRBD1,TGTGCCAGCTCGCCCGGACAGGGGGCATACATTCAGTACTTC,CASSPGQGAYIQYF
NA,TRBJ1-6,TRBV6-1,NA,TGTGCCAGCAGTGAAGAGTCTTATTCACCCCTCCACTTT,CASSEESYSPLHF
NA,TRBJ2-7,TRBV11-2,TRBD1,TGTGCCAGCAGCCACACGACAGGGAGACACGAGCAGTACTTC,CASSHTTGRHEQYF
NA,TRBJ1-2,TRBV11-2,NA,TGTGCCAGCAGCTTAGGACAGATTAACTATGGCTACACCTTC,CASSLGQINYGYTF
NA,TRBJ2-7,TRBV27,TRBD1,TGTGCCAGCAGTTCAGACAGGGGAGGCCACGAGCAGTACTTC,CASSSDRGGHEQYF
once,TRBJ2-7,TRBV7-8,NA,TGTGCCAGCAGCGCGGACAGTCAGACCGAGCAGTACTTC,CASSADSQTEQYF
NA,TRBJ2-7,TRBV11-2,TRBD2,TGTGCCAGCAGCCCTCCCGGGACTAGAGCAGTCGAGCAGTACTTC,CASSPPGTRAVEQYF
NA,TRBJ1-1,TRBV30,NA,TGTGCCTGGAGTGTTCGGAAGATGGGGGGGAACACTGAAGCTTTCTTT,CAWSVRKMGGNTEAFF
NA,TRBJ1-1,TRBV29-1,TRBD1,TGCAGCGTGGGACAGGGGAGCCCTGAAGCTTTCTTT,CSVGQGSPEAFF
NA,TRBJ2-1,TRBV6-6,TRBD1,TGTGCCAGCAGTTACGGGACAGGGGGCAACAATGAGCAGTTCTTC,CASSYGTGGNNEQFF
NA,TRBJ2-5,TRBV7-6,NA,TGTGCCAGCAGCTTAGGGGGCCGGGGGGAGACCCAGTACTTC,CASSLGGRGETQYF
once,TRBJ2-3,TRBV7-3,NA,TGTGCCAGCAGCTTACTTCCCCCGGATTCGGCAGGGGACTTTACAGATACGCAGTATTTT,CASSLLPPDSAGDFTDTQYF
NA,TRBJ2-7,TRBV11-2,NA,TGTGCCAGCAGCTTAGATCGGTTCCTGGACTCCGAGCAGTACTTC,CASSLDRFLDSEQYF
NA,TRBJ2-5,TRBV6-2/TRBV6-3,TRBD1,TGTGCCAGCAGTCACGGAAGGGGGACAGGGGGCGAAGAGACCCAGTACTTC,CASSHGRGTGGEETQYF
NA,TRBJ1-3,TRBV24-1,NA,TGTGCCACCAGTGGTGGCTCTGGAAACACCATATATTTT,CATSGGSGNTIYF
NA,TRBJ2-5,TRBV28,NA,TGTGCCAGCAGTTTAAACGGGGTAGGGGAGACCCAGTACTTC,CASSLNGVGETQYF
NA,TRBJ2-3,TRBV3-1/TRBV3-2,NA,TGTGCCAGCAGCCGTGGGGGTAGCACAGATACGCAGTATTTT,CASSRGGSTDTQYF
NA,TRBJ1-1,TRBV11-2,TRBD1,TGTGCCAGCAGCCTGACAGGGATTCAGAACACTGAAGCTTTCTTT,CASSLTGIQNTEAFF
NA,TRBJ2-7,TRBV10-1,TRBD2,TGCGCCAGCAGTGAGTCCTTAGGACTAGCTATTTACGGTCCCTACGAGCAGTACTTC,CASSESLGLAIYGPYEQYF
NA,TRBJ2-3,TRBV4-2,NA,TGTGCCAGCAGCCCTAAAAGACTGTCTAGCACAGATACGCAGTATTTT,CASSPKRLSSTDTQYF
few,TRBJ1-3,TRBV7-8,NA,TGTGCCAGCAGCCAAACAGGGATCGTTGGAAACACCATATATTTT,CASSQTGIVGNTIYF
NA,TRBJ1-6,TRBV28,NA,TGTGCCAGCAGTTTCTTGGGTTCACCCCTCCACTTT,CASSFLGSPLHF
few,TRBJ1-1,TRBV19,NA,TGTGCCAGTAGTTTTTTTGGACGCAGGAACGCTGAAGCTTTCTTT,CASSFFGRRNAEAFF
NA,TRBJ1-3,TRBV7-6,NA,TGTGCCAGCAGCTTAGCCACAGAAATCTCTGGAAACACCATATATTTT,CASSLATEISGNTIYF
NA,TRBJ1-2,TRBV10-3,NA,TGTGCCATCAGTGAGTCTGTTGTGGGGGGCGGACATGGCTACACCTTC,CAISESVVGGGHGYTF
once,TRBJ2-7,TRBV5-1,TRBD1,TGCGCCAGCAGCCCGATAGGGACAGGGGGCCTCGAGCAGTACTTC,CASSPIGTGGLEQYF
NA,TRBJ2-3,TRBV28,NA,TGTGCCAGCAAACCCGCGGGGGCCCACACAGATACGCAGTATTTT,CASKPAGAHTDTQYF
NA,TRBJ1-2,TRBV28,TRBD1,TGTGCCAGCGGGCGGACAGGGGTTGGCTACACCTTC,CASGRTGVGYTF
NA,TRBJ2-3,TRBV6-1,NA,TGTGCCAGCAGTGAATCTACAGGGGGGGGATCAGATACGCAGTATTTT,CASSESTGGGSDTQYF
NA,TRBJ2-5,TRBV5-1,TRBD1,TGCGCCAGCCACCCGGATGGGACAGGCAGAGAGACCCAGTACTTC,CASHPDGTGRETQYF
NA,TRBJ2-5,TRBV21-1,NA,TGTGCCAGCAGCAAAGAAGGGACAGGGGGACGGGAGACCCAGTACTTC,CASSKEGTGGRETQYF